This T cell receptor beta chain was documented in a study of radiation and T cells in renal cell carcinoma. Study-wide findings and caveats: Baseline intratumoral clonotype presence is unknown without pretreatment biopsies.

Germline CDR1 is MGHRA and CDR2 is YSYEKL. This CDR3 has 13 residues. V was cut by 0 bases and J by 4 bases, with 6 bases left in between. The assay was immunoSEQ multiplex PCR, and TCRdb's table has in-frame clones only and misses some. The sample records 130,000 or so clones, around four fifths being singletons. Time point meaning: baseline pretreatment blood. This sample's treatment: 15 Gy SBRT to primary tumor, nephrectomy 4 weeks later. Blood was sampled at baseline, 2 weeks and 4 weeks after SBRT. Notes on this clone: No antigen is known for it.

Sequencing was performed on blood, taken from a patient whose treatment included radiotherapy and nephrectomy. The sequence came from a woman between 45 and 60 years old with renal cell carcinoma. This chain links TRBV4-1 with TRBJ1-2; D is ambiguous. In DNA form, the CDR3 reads TGCGCCAGCAGCCAAGAAGCCTCCTATGGCTACACCTTC. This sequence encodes CASSQEASYGYTF.